Below are 21 T cell receptor beta chains sequenced from a single sample in a study of cytomegalovirus exposure and HLA in healthy donors. PCR employed 60 Vbeta and 13 Jbeta primers. Measured with immunoSEQ multiplex PCR; TCRdb has only the in-frame clones, and not every one. The sample has some 110,000 clones, 70% seen once. Material: PBMCs. The receptor set was obtained from a man aged 25-45 years in good health and CMV-seropositive.

This clone has only a few counts. The chain recombines TRBV27 with TRBJ1-5; 7 positions match TRBD1. CDR1 MNHEY and CDR2 SMNVEV come from the germline V gene (reference sequence). The CDR3 is made up of 14 amino acids. The V and J ends lost 6 bases and 11 bases, in that order; junction bases with no gene match: 13. This CDR3 reads CASRTLRQGRTQHF. The CDR3 DNA sequence: TGTGCCAGCAGGACTCTCCGACAGGGCAGGACCCAGCATTTT.

J is TRBJ1-2 and V is TRBV30, with D perhaps TRBD1 (6 bases). Looked up from germline, CDR1 is GTSNPN and CDR2 is SVGIG (reference sequence). The CDR3 runs to 17 residues. Trimming removed 5 bases at V and 7 bases at J, with 29 bases between. The CDR3 here is CAWVTGISLLGFSGYTF. CDR3 nucleotides: TGTGCCTGGGTGACAGGCATATCTCTATTGGGATTCTCTGGCTACACCTTC.

V usage is TRBV27 and J usage is TRBJ1-2; D gene uncertain. Germline CDR1 MNHEY, CDR2 SMNVEV (reference sequence). The V and J ends lost 0 bases and 8 bases respectively, with 7 bases between them. This CDR3 has 12 residues. The CDR3 nucleotides are TGTGCCAGCAGTTTATCGGTCGGGGGCTACACCTTC. Translated, it gives CASSLSVGGYTF.

The J gene is TRBJ1-2, the V gene TRBV7-6; D not resolved. The germline V gene encodes CDR1 SGHVS and CDR2 FNYEAQ. V was shortened by 5 bases and J by 4 bases, with 14 bases between the two germline ends. CDR3 length equals 14 residues. The CDR3 DNA sequence: TGTGCCAGCAGCCTTTTCCCGGGTCGCTATGGCTACACCTTC. Translation: CASSLFPGRYGYTF.

This clone has more than one count but fewer than ten. The chain links TRBV15 to TRBJ2-5; TRBD2 matches at 7 bases. This CDR3 spans 13 amino acids. The V gene end was trimmed by 0 bases and the J gene end by 5 bases; junction bases not matched to a gene: 0. Per germline, CDR1 LNHNV and CDR2 YYDKDF (reference sequence). DNA for the CDR3: TGTGCCACCAGCAGAGACGGGAGGGAGACCCAGTACTTC. Amino acid sequence: CATSRDGRETQYF. The whole variable domain, remainder taken from reference TRBV15 and TRBJ2-5, is DAMVIQNPRYQVTQFGKPVTLSCSQTLNHNVMYWYQQKSSQAPKLLFHYYDKDFNNEADTPDNFQSRRPNTSFCFLDIRSPGLGDTAMYLCATSRDGRETQYFGPGTRLLVL.

The chain carries TRBV5-6 and TRBJ1-2; TRBD1 matches 7 bases. V trimming: 4 bases; J trimming: 7 bases; junction bases outside the gene matches: 13. CDR3 length equals 15 residues. The germline V gene has CDR1 SGHDT and CDR2 YYEEEE. For the CDR3, the DNA is TGTGCCAGCAGCCTCAGGGGGTTGAACTTGAGTGGCTACACCTTC. This codes for CASSLRGLNLSGYTF.

This chain links TRBV29-1 with TRBJ2-7; a weak D match, TRBD1 (5 bases). The germline gives CDR1 SQVTM, CDR2 ANQGSEA. V lost 5 bases and J lost 4, with 12 bases in between. This CDR3 is built from 12 residues. DNA of the CDR3: TGCAGCGTTTCAGACAGCCCGTACGAGCAGTACTTC. This encodes CSVSDSPYEQYF.

The chain has TRBV19 and TRBJ1-2; D possibly corresponds to TRBD1 (5 bases). CDR3 length: 13 residues. The germline gives CDR1 LNHDA, CDR2 SQIVND (reference sequence). V shed 3 bases and J shed 3 bases, with 8 bases lying between them. The CDR3 reads CASSMTVHYGYTF. CDR3 DNA: TGTGCCAGTAGTATGACAGTGCACTATGGCTACACCTTC.

The chain joins TRBV10-3 to TRBJ1-2; possibly TRBD1 for D (6 bases). This CDR3 is 16 amino acids long. Between the trimmed V and J ends, which lost 5 bases and 2 bases, there was a span of 18 bases. Germline CDR1 ENHRY, CDR2 SYGVKD. Here the CDR3 reads CAISSPGQGTNYGYTF. In nucleotides, the CDR3 is TGTGCCATCAGTTCTCCCGGCCAGGGGACAAACTATGGCTACACCTTC.

The chain is built from TRBV5-1 and TRBJ1-1; 8 bases fit TRBD1. J was trimmed by 2 bases and V by 3 bases; bases with no gene match: 3. There are 14 residues in the CDR3. CDR1 and CDR2 from the germline V gene are SGHRS and YFSETQ. DNA for the CDR3: TGCGCCAGCAGCTCAACAGGGGGAAACACTGAAGCTTTCTTT. Encoded protein: CASSSTGGNTEAFF.

The chain recombines TRBV7-9 with TRBJ2-2; a possible D gene is TRBD1 (6 bases). Trimming took off 3 bases at V and 5 bases at J, with 7 bases between the two ends. The CDR3 runs 13 residues. Germline lookup yields CDR1 SEHNR and CDR2 FQNEAQ (reference sequence). The CDR3 coding sequence is TGTGCCAGCAGCTTTCAGGGGACCGGGGAGCTGTTTTTT. It codes for CASSFQGTGELFF.

This chain joins TRBV6-6 and TRBJ2-2; 11 nucleotides line up with TRBD1. The CDR3 is 15 residues long. Unmatched junction bases numbered 8, after V lost 7 bases and J lost 7 bases. Per germline, CDR1 MNHNY and CDR2 SVGAGI (reference sequence). This CDR3 is CASKGGQGGVGELFF. The CDR3 DNA follows: TGTGCCAGCAAAGGGGGACAGGGGGGCGTCGGGGAGCTGTTTTTT.

This sequence joins TRBV30 and TRBJ1-2, with D unclear. Trimming cost V 0 bases and J 2 bases, with 10 bases left between them. The germline gives CDR1 GTSNPN, CDR2 SVGIG (reference sequence). This CDR3 has 14 residues. DNA of the CDR3: TGTGCCTGGAGTGTAGTAGCGGGGAACTATGGCTACACCTTC. This sequence encodes CAWSVVAGNYGYTF.

This chain links TRBV30 with TRBJ2-7; perhaps TRBD2 as D (6 bases). The V end was cut by 4 bases, the J end by 1 base, with 20 bases between. There are 16 residues in the CDR3. Germline values: CDR1 GTSNPN, CDR2 SVGIG (reference sequence). Here the CDR3 DNA reads TGTGCCTGGACCCAAGTTGCCGGCGGAGGGTCCTACGAGCAGTACTTC. This translates into CAWTQVAGGGSYEQYF.

The rearrangement uses TRBV28 and TRBJ2-5, with 10 bases matching TRBD1. Germline CDR1 is MDHEN and CDR2 is SYDVKM. Trimming cost V 6 bases and J 4 bases; bases outside gene matches: 8. CDR3 size: 15 residues. CDR3 sequence reads: CASRLMTGGTETQYF. CDR3 in DNA: TGTGCCAGCAGGCTGATGACAGGGGGCACAGAGACCCAGTACTTC.

This chain connects TRBV5-6 to TRBJ2-2, with 10 nucleotides matching TRBD2. Trimming took 3 bases from V and 5 from J; bases not matched to a gene: 7. Germline CDR1 is SGHDT and CDR2 is YYEEEE. This CDR3 is built from 16 residues. The CDR3 nucleotides are TGTGCCAGCAGCTACCTAGCGGGGGATCGAACCGGGGAGCTGTTTTTT. Protein product: CASSYLAGDRTGELFF.

The chain recombines TRBV27 with TRBJ1-5; D remains ambiguous. CDR1 MNHEY and CDR2 SMNVEV come from the germline V gene (reference sequence). This CDR3 comprises 16 residues. Trimming took off 6 bases at V and 0 bases at J, with 15 bases between the two ends. In DNA form, the CDR3 reads TGTGCCAGCAGCCCCCTCCCCTACCATAGCAATCAGCCCCAGCATTTT. Protein sequence: CASSPLPYHSNQPQHF.

CDR3 nucleotide sequence: TGTGCCAGTAGTATGGCCACCGACAGCCGTAACACTGAAGCTTTCTTT. It yields the protein CASSMATDSRNTEAFF. The chain carries TRBV19 and TRBJ1-1, with a tentative D call TRBD1 (5 bases). V was clipped by 3 bases and J by 2 bases, with 16 bases between them. Germline V lookup: CDR1 LNHDA, CDR2 SQIVND (reference sequence). CDR3 size: 16 residues.

V and J are TRBV11-3 and TRBJ2-5; a weak D match, TRBD1 (6 bases). The CDR3 is made up of 14 amino acids. V was shortened by 5 bases and J by 2 bases, with 12 bases between the two germline ends. The germline gives CDR1 SGHNT, CDR2 YENEEA. Here the CDR3 reads CASSPRQVQETQYF. CDR3 DNA sequence: TGTGCCAGCAGCCCTCGACAGGTTCAAGAGACCCAGTACTTC.

V usage is TRBV2 and J usage is TRBJ1-2; D gene uncertain. Trimming took 8 bases from V and 7 from J, leaving 8 bases between them. The germline V gene has CDR1 SNHLY and CDR2 FYNNEI. This CDR3 is built from 10 residues. The CDR3 spells CASLGSGYTF. CDR3 sequence (DNA): TGTGCCAGCCTGGGGAGTGGCTACACCTTC.

With regard to this clone: This sample also contains other DNA sequences that code for the same CDR3. This chain links TRBV6-6 with TRBJ1-2, with 7 bases aligning to TRBD1. This CDR3 has 13 amino acids. With V trimmed by 6 bases and J by 2 bases, 3 bases remained unmatched. CDR1 is MNHNY and CDR2 is SVGAGI in the germline V gene (reference sequence). CDR3 nucleotide sequence: TGTGCCAGCAGCCTGACAGGGAACTATGGCTACACCTTC. Translation: CASSLTGNYGYTF.